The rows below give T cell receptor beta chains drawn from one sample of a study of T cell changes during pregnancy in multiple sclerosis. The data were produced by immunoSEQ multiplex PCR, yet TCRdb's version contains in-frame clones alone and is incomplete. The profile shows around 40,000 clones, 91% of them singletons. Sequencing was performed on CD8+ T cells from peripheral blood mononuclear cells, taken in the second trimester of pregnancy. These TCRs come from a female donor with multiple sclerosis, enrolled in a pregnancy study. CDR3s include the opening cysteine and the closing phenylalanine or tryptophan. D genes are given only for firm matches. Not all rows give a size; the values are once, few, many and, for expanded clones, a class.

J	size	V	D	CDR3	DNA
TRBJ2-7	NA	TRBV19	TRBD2	CASRLAGMGEQYF	TGTGCCAGTAGACTAGCGGGGATGGGGGAGCAGTACTTC
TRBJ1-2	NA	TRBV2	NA	CASNPTGNYGYTF	TGTGCCAGCAACCCTACAGGGAACTATGGCTACACCTTC
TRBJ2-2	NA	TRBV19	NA	CASSIYGGDTGELFF	TGTGCCAGTAGTATCTACGGCGGGGACACCGGGGAGCTGTTTTTT
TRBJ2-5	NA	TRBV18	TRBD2	CASSPMTSGRVGLRETQYF	TGTGCCAGCTCACCAATGACTAGCGGGAGGGTGGGTCTGCGAGAGACCCAGTACTTC
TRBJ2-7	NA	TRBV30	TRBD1	CAWSVGDRGPQYF	TGTGCCTGGAGTGTAGGGGACAGGGGTCCGCAGTACTTC
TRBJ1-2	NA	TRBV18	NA	CASSPPQAKKYGYTF	TGTGCCAGCTCACCACCTCAGGCCAAAAAATATGGCTACACCTTC
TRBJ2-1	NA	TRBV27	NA	CASSLSGGGRLYNEQFF	TGTGCCAGCAGTTTATCGGGTGGGGGCAGACTTTACAATGAGCAGTTCTTC
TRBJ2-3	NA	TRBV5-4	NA	CASSSFTDTQYF	TGTGCCAGCAGCTCCTTCACAGATACGCAGTATTTT
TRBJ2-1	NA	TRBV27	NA	CASSLVQGLNNEQFF	TGTGCCAGCAGTTTAGTACAGGGCTTGAACAATGAGCAGTTCTTC
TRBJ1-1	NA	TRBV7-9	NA	CASRSGGNTEAFF	TGTGCCAGCAGGTCGGGGGGCAACACTGAAGCTTTCTTT
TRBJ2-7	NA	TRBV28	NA	CASSLMGQGAYEQYF	TGTGCCAGCAGTTTAATGGGGCAGGGTGCCTACGAGCAGTACTTC
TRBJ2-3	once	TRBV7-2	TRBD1	CASSTGTVSTDTQYF	TGTGCCAGCAGCACCGGGACAGTCAGCACAGATACGCAGTATTTT
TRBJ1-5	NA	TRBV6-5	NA	CASSPVLYSNQPQHF	TGTGCCAGCAGTCCGGTCCTTTATAGCAATCAGCCCCAGCATTTT